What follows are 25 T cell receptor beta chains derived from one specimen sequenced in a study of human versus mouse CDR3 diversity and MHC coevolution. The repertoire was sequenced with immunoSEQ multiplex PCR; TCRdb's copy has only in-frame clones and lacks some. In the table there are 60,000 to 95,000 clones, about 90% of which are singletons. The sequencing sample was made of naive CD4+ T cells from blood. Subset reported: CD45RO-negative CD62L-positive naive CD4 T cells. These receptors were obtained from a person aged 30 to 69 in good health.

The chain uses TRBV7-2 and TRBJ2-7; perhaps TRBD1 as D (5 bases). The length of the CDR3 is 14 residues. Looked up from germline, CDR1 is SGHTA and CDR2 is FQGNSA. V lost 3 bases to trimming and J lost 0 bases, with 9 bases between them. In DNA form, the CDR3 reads TGTGCCAGCAGCTTGGGCAGGGCCTCCTACGAGCAGTACTTC. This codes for CASSLGRASYEQYF.

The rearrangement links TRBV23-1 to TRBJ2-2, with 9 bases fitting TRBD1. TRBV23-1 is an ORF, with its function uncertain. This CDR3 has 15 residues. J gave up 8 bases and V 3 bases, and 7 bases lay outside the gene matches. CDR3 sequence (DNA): TGCGCCAGCAGTCAGACAGGGGGAGTCCTGGGGGAGCTGTTTTTT. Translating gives CASSQTGGVLGELFF.

CDR3 DNA: TGTGCCTGGAGTGTACGGCGCGGGAGGGCCAAAGGGGAGGATACGCAGTATTTT. Encoded protein: CAWSVRRGRAKGEDTQYF. V is TRBV30 and J is TRBJ2-3, with 9 positions matching TRBD2. J was trimmed by 6 bases and V by 0 bases; bases with no gene match: 16. The length of the CDR3 is 18 residues. CDR1 is GTSNPN, CDR2 SVGIG, per germline (reference sequence).

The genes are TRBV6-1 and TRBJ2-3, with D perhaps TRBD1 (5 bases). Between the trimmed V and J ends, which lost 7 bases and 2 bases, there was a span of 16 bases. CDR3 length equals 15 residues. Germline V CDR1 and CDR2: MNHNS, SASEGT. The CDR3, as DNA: TGTGCCAGCACGACAGCACAAACCCTCACAGATACGCAGTATTTT. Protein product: CASTTAQTLTDTQYF.

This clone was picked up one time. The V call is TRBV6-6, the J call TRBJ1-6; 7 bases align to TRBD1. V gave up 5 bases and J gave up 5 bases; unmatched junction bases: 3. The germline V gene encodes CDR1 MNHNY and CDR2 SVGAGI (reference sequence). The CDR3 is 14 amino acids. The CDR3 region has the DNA TGTGCCAGCAGTGGGGGGACAGATAATTCACCCCTCCACTTT. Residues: CASSGGTDNSPLHF.

The CDR3 spells CASSPTGQMGAFF. In nucleotides, the CDR3 is TGTGCCAGCAGTCCAACCGGACAGATGGGCGCTTTCTTT. The rearrangement links TRBV6-4 to TRBJ1-1, with D possibly matching TRBD1 (6 bases). With 5 bases removed from V and 11 bases from J, the gap between germline ends came to 18 bases. This CDR3 has 13 residues. Germline V gene data show CDR1 as MRHNA and CDR2 as SNTAGT.

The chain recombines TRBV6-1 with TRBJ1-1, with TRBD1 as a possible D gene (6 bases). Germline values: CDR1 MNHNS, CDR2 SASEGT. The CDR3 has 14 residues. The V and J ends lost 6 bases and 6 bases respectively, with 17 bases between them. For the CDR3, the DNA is TGTGCCAGCAGGTCGGGACATCCCAACTCTGAAGCTTTCTTT. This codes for CASRSGHPNSEAFF.

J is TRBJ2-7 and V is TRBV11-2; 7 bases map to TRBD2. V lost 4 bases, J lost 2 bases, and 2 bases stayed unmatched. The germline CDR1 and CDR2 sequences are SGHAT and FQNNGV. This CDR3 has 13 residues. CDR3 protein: CASSSSGTYEQYF. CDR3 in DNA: TGTGCCAGCAGCTCTAGCGGCACCTACGAGCAGTACTTC.

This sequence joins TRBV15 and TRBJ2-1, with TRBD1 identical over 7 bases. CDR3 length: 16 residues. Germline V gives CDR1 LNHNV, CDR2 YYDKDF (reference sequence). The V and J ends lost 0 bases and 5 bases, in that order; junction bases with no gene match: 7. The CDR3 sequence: CATSRDGDRANNEQFF. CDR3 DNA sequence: TGTGCCACCAGCAGAGATGGGGACAGAGCTAACAATGAGCAGTTCTTC. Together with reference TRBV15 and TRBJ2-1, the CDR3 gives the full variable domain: DAMVIQNPRYQVTQFGKPVTLSCSQTLNHNVMYWYQQKSSQAPKLLFHYYDKDFNNEADTPDNFQSRRPNTSFCFLDIRSPGLGDTAMYLCATSRDGDRANNEQFFGPGTRLTVL.

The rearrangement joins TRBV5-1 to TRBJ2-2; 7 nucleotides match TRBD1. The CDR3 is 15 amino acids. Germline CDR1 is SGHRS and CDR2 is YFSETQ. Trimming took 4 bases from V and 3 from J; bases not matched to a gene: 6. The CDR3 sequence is CASSPKGTDTGELFF. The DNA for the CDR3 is TGCGCCAGCAGCCCAAAAGGGACAGACACCGGGGAGCTGTTTTTT. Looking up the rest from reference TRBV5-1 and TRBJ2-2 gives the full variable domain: KAGVTQTPRYLIKTRGQQVTLSCSPISGHRSVSWYQQTPGQGLQFLFEYFSETQRNKGNFPGRFSGRQFSNSRSEMNVSTLELGDSALYLCASSPKGTDTGELFFGEGSRLTVL.

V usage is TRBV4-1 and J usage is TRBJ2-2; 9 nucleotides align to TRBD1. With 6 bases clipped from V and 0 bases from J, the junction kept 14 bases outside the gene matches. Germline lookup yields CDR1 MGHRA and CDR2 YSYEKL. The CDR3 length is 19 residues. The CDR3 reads CASRAWGQGGKPNTGELFF. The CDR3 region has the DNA TGCGCCAGCAGGGCGTGGGGACAGGGAGGGAAACCGAACACCGGGGAGCTGTTTTTT.

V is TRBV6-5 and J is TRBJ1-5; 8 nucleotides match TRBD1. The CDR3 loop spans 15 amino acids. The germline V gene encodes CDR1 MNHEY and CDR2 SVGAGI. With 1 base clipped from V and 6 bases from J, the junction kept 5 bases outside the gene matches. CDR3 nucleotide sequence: TGTGCCAGCAGTTACTTACAGGGGGTTACTCAGCCCCAGCATTTT. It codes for CASSYLQGVTQPQHF.

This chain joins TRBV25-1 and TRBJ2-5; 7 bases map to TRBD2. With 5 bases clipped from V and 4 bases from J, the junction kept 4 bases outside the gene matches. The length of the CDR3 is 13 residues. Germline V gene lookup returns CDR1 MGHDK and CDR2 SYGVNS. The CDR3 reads CASSLPGGETQYF. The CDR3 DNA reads TGTGCCAGCAGTCTCCCGGGGGGAGAGACCCAGTACTTC.

The CDR3 nucleotides read TGTGCCAGCTGCTTGACAGGGCTTAACACTGAAGCTTTCTTT. Translated: CASCLTGLNTEAFF. The chain has TRBV6-5 and TRBJ1-1; TRBD1 matches 7 bases. Germline assignment: CDR1 MNHEY and CDR2 SVGAGI. There are 14 residues in the CDR3. V was clipped by 8 bases and J by 2 bases; unmatched bases: 8.

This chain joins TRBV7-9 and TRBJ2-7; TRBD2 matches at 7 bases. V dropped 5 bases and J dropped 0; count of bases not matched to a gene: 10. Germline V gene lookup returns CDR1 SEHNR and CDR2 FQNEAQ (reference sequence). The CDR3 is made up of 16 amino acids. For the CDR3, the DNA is TGTGCCAGCAGCCCGGGGGTCGGGGGGAACTCCTACGAGCAGTACTTC. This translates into CASSPGVGGNSYEQYF.

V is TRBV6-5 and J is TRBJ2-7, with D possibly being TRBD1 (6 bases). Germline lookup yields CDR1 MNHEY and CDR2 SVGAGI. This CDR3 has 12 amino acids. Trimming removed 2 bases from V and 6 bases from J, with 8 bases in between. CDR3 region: CASSYVTGEQYF. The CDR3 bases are TGTGCCAGCAGTTACGTGACAGGCGAGCAGTACTTC.

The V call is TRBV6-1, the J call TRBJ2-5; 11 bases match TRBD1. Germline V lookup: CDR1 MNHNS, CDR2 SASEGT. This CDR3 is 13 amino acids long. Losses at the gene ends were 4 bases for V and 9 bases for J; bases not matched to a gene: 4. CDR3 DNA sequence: TGTGCCAGCAGTGGGACAGGGGGCGAAGCCCAGTACTTC. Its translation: CASSGTGGEAQYF.

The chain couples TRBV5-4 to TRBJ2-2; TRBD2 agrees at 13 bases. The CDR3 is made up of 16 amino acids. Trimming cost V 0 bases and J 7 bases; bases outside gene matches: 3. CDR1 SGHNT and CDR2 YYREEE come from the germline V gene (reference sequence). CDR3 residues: CASSLGLAGGIGELFF. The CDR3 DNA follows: TGTGCCAGCAGCTTGGGACTAGCGGGGGGCATCGGGGAGCTGTTTTTT.

The CDR3 sequence is CARRWTVSGNTIYF. CDR3 coding DNA: TGTGCCAGACGGTGGACAGTCTCTGGAAACACCATATATTTT. The chain carries TRBV6-6 and TRBJ1-3; D perhaps matches TRBD1 (6 bases). Germline CDR1 and CDR2: MNHNY and SVGAGI (reference sequence). Trimming left V 9 bases short and J 0 bases short, with 12 bases between. This CDR3 is built from 14 residues.

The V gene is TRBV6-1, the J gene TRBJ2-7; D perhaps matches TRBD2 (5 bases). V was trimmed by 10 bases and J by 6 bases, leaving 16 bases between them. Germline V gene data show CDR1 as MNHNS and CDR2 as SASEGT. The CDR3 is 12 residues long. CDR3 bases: TGTGCCACCGTTGACTACCAAGTCGAGCAGTACTTC. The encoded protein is CATVDYQVEQYF.

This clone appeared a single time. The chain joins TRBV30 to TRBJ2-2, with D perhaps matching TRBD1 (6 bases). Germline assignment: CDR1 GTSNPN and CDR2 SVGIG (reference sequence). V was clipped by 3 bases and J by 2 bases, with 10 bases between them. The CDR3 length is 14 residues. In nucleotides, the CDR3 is TGTGCCTGGAGGCGGACAGTTAACACCGGGGAGCTGTTTTTT. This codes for CAWRRTVNTGELFF.

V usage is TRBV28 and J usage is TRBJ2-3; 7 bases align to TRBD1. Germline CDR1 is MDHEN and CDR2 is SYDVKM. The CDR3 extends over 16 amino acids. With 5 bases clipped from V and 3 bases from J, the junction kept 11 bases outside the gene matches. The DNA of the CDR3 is TGTGCCAGCAGTCCCCCGACAGGGTCTGGAACAGATACGCAGTATTTT. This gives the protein CASSPPTGSGTDTQYF.

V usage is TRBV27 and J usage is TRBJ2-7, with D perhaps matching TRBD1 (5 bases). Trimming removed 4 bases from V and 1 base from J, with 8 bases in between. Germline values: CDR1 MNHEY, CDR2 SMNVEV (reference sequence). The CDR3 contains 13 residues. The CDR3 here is CASSYRRSYEQYF. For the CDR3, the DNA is TGTGCCAGCAGTTACAGGCGATCCTACGAGCAGTACTTC.

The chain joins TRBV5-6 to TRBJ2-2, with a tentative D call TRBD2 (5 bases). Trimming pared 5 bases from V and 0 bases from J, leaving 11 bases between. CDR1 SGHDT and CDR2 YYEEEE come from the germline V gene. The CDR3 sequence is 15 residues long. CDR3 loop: CASSSSGANTGELFF. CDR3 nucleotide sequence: TGTGCCAGCAGTTCCAGCGGAGCGAACACCGGGGAGCTGTTTTTT.

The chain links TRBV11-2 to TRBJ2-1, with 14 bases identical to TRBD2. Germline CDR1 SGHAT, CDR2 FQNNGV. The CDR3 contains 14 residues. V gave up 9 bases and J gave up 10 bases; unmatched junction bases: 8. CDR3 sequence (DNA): TGTGCCAGTCAACCGGGACTAGCGGGAGACGAGCAGTTCTTC. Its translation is CASQPGLAGDEQFF.